This record concerns one T cell receptor (beta chain) sequence. Original methodology: Reference gene primer amplification gave estimated nucleated cell counts. Measured with immunoSEQ multiplex PCR; TCRdb has only the in-frame clones, and not every one. That table supplies the V and J calls and clone size; D and trimming were determined from the DNA. The sample lists over 20,000 clones; about 86% were seen once. The sample is drawn from a study of blood T cell repertoires in COVID-19. The wider study: COVID-19 samples collected from the United States, Italy and Spain covered acute and convalescent phases. Sources were T cells, B-cell-depleted T cells, or PBMCs; the material itself was cDNA or gDNA.

The V end was cut by 4 bases, the J end by 2 bases, with 6 bases between. The CDR3 has 12 amino acids. Germline V gene sequence: CDR1 SGHNT, CDR2 YYREEE (reference sequence). This sequence originates from a man between 65 and 80 years old with acute or convalescent COVID-19. Sequenced: peripheral blood. This sequence joins TRBV5-4 and TRBJ2-5; unclear D gene. Here the CDR3 DNA reads TGTGCCAGCAGCCCTCCGCAAGAGACCCAGTACTTC. It specifies CASSPPQETQYF.